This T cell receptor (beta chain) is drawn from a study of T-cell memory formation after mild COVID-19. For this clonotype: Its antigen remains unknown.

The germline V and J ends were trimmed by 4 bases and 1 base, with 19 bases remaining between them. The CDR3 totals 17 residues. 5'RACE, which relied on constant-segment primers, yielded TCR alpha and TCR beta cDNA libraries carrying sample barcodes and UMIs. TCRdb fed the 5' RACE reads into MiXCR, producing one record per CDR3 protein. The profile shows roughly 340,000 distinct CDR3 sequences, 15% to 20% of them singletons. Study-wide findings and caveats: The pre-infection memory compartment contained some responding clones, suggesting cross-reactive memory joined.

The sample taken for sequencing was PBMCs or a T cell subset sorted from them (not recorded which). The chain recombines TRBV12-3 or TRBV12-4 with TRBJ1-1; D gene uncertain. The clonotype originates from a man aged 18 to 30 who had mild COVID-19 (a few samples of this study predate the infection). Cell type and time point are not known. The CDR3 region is CASSSPLKGNQNTEAFF. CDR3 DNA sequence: TGTGCCAGCAGTTCTCCCCTGAAAGGTAACCAGAACACTGAAGCTTTCTTT.